Reported below is one T cell receptor beta chain. No antigen is known for it. Generated by immunoSEQ multiplex PCR, the TCRdb table keeps only in-frame clones and is missing some. The top ten clones hold about 24% of a sample with 8,000 to 10,000 clones, about 66% of them seen once. Autoimmune disease history or systemic immunosuppression meant exclusion. This specimen belongs to a study of OX40 agonist ivuxolimab in advanced cancers. Study as a whole: The treatment was a fully human IgG2 OX40 agonist, ivuxolimab. Study conclusions and caveats: Researchers did not establish what antigens the expanded peripheral T cells target.

The CDR3 runs to 18 residues. CDR1 and CDR2 (germline): SEHNR, FQNEAQ (reference sequence). Trimming at V came to 5 bases and at J to 0 bases, leaving 14 bases not matched to a gene. This TCR was recovered from an adult with an advanced solid tumor such as melanoma, head and neck, liver or kidney cancer. The chain links TRBV7-9 to TRBJ2-3; 7 bases map to TRBD1. The sample in question was CD4+ or CD8+ T cells sorted from blood, obtained in a trial of the OX40 agonist ivuxolimab. The DNA of the CDR3 is TGTGCCAGCAGCCGAAAGAGGACAGGCACAACTAGCACAGATACGCAGTATTTT. Its translation: CASSRKRTGTTSTDTQYF. The variable domain in full, with the rest retrieved from reference TRBV7-9 and TRBJ2-3, is DTGVSQNPRHKITKRGQNVTFRCDPISEHNRLYWYRQTLGQGPEFLTYFQNEAQLEKSRLLSDRFSAERPKGSFSTLEIQRTEQGDSAMYLCASSRKRTGTTSTDTQYFGPGTRLTVL.